These 21 T cell receptor beta chains originate from one sample sequenced in a study of beta chain features in type 1 diabetes. Points from the study as a whole: People with Type 1 diabetes carried modestly yet significantly shorter TCRB CDR3s in all four CD4+ subsets.

Their target antigens are unknown. All of the isolated RNA was reverse transcribed, so expressed TCRB transcripts were sequenced. Data came from immunoSEQ multiplex PCR; TCRdb stores just in-frame clones and leaves some out. The sample has approximately 280,000 clones; roughly 15% are singletons. Sequenced: naive CD4+ T cells from blood. The receptors derive from a man younger than 35 with type 1 diabetes.

V and J are TRBV27 and TRBJ1-5; maybe TRBD1 (6 bases). The CDR3 length is 15 residues. Germline V CDR1 and CDR2: MNHEY, SMNVEV (reference sequence). The ends were cut back, 5 bases at V and 9 bases at J, with 20 bases in the middle. The CDR3 region has the DNA TGTGCCAGCAGTCCTGCCGGGGGGCAAACTTTGCCCCAGCATTTT. The encoded protein is CASSPAGGQTLPQHF.

This clone was picked up a small number of times. Distinct nucleotide sequences in the sample also encode this CDR3. The V call is TRBV2, the J call TRBJ1-5; TRBD1 matches at 7 bases. CDR1 and CDR2 (germline): SNHLY, FYNNEI. V was clipped by 6 bases and J by 2 bases; unmatched bases: 4. The CDR3 has 14 residues. CDR3 coding DNA: TGTGCCAGCAGCGACAGGGTAGGCAATCAGCCCCAGCATTTT. Protein product: CASSDRVGNQPQHF.

The V call is TRBV18, the J call TRBJ1-2; no clear D gene. V lost 5 bases and J 8 bases, leaving 18 bases between the germline ends. In germline, CDR1 is KGHSH, CDR2 LQKENI. The CDR3 spans 14 residues. The CDR3 protein is CASSSADVLRGYTF. CDR3 nucleotides: TGTGCCAGCTCATCAGCGGACGTTCTGAGGGGCTACACCTTC.

This clone came up a few times. V and J are TRBV28 and TRBJ2-7, with a possible D match to TRBD2 (6 bases). This CDR3 contains 15 residues. Germline loops: CDR1 MDHEN, CDR2 SYDVKM. The V end lost 6 bases, the J end lost 0 bases, and 15 bases lay between the germline ends. In DNA, the CDR3 is TGTGCCAGCAGACGGGGCGGGGCGAGCTCCTACGAGCAGTACTTC. This encodes CASRRGGASSYEQYF.

This clone was seen only a few times. This sequence joins TRBV10-3 and TRBJ2-5; 8 bases map to TRBD1. Trimming took 8 bases from V and 5 from J; bases not matched to a gene: 7. The germline V gene encodes CDR1 ENHRY and CDR2 SYGVKD. The CDR3 totals 13 residues. CDR3 in DNA: TGTGCCATCGGGAAGACAGGGGATGAGACCCAGTACTTC. It encodes CAIGKTGDETQYF.

The V gene is TRBV15, the J gene TRBJ2-7; D gene uncertain. Germline loops: CDR1 LNHNV, CDR2 YYDKDF (reference sequence). V lost 1 base and J 7 bases, leaving 8 bases between the germline ends. The CDR3 sequence is 12 residues long. CDR3 sequence reads: CATSRAGLEQYF. The CDR3 bases are TGTGCCACCAGCAGAGCCGGGTTGGAGCAGTACTTC.

In its sample, this clone was seen a few times. This chain connects TRBV5-1 to TRBJ2-1; TRBD1 aligns across 9 bases. The CDR3 totals 17 residues. J was trimmed by 7 bases and V by 0 bases; bases with no gene match: 11. The germline V gene has CDR1 SGHRS and CDR2 YFSETQ. The CDR3 loop reads CASSLAPPGQGGNEQFF. The DNA of the CDR3 is TGCGCCAGCAGCTTGGCCCCCCCGGGACAGGGAGGAAATGAGCAGTTCTTC.

This clone has only a few counts. DNA for the CDR3: TGTGCCAGTAGTATTAAATTCGGGAAGGCGAGGAAGGACGAGCAGTACTTC. This encodes CASSIKFGKARKDEQYF. The chain carries TRBV19 and TRBJ2-7, with D maybe TRBD2 (5 bases). Trimming took 3 bases from V and 5 from J, leaving 23 bases between them. The CDR3 spans 17 residues. Germline loops: CDR1 LNHDA, CDR2 SQIVND (reference sequence).

This clone has a handful of counts. The gene calls are TRBV10-3 and TRBJ2-3; D unresolved. The V gene lost 6 bases and the J gene lost 3 bases, with 13 bases spanning the gap. The CDR3 length is 14 residues. CDR1 and CDR2 from the germline V gene are ENHRY and SYGVKD. The CDR3 sequence: CAIRPHTETDTQYF. In nucleotides, the CDR3 is TGTGCCATCAGACCCCACACAGAGACAGATACGCAGTATTTT.

The table lists this clone with a few counts. V and J are TRBV5-4 and TRBJ2-7, with TRBD1 matching 10 bases. CDR3 length: 14 residues. Unmatched junction bases numbered 6, after V lost 4 bases and J lost 5 bases. Germline CDR1 and CDR2: SGHNT and YYREEE (reference sequence). The CDR3, as DNA: TGTGCCAGCAGCCCCGGGACAGGGGTCCACGAGCAGTACTTC. It encodes CASSPGTGVHEQYF.

This clone showed up just a few times. This rearrangement joins TRBV27 to TRBJ2-7; 8 bases line up with TRBD2. The J segment lost 1 base and the V segment lost 5 bases, leaving 4 bases of the junction unmatched. The CDR3 contains 14 residues. Germline CDR1 and CDR2: MNHEY and SMNVEV (reference sequence). The CDR3 sequence: CASSAGGLSYEQYF. DNA of the CDR3: TGTGCCAGCAGTGCGGGAGGACTGTCCTACGAGCAGTACTTC.

This clone was observed a handful of times. V and J are TRBV7-2 and TRBJ1-1, with D possibly TRBD1 on 5 matching bases. The CDR3 has 14 residues. Germline CDR1 is SGHTA and CDR2 is FQGNSA. V was cut by 2 bases and J by 1 base, with 8 bases left in between. Here the CDR3 DNA reads TGTGCCAGCAGCTTACAGGGAACGAACACTGAAGCTTTCTTT. Residues: CASSLQGTNTEAFF.

This rearrangement joins TRBV9 to TRBJ1-3; TRBD1 might be the D (5 bases). This CDR3 contains 14 residues. V was cut by 3 bases and J by 3 bases, with 10 bases left in between. From germline, CDR1 is SGDLS and CDR2 YYNGEE. The CDR3 loop is CASSEEGNGNTIYF. The CDR3 DNA follows: TGTGCCAGCAGCGAGGAGGGGAATGGAAACACCATATATTTT. Combining the CDR3 with reference TRBV9 and TRBJ1-3 gives the whole variable domain DSGVTQTPKHLITATGQRVTLRCSPRSGDLSVYWYQQSLDQGLQFLIQYYNGEERAKGNILERFSAQQFPDLHSELNLSSLELGDSALYFCASSEEGNGNTIYFGEGSWLTVV.

V usage is TRBV5-5 and J usage is TRBJ2-2; 7 bases fit TRBD2. Trimming cost V 7 bases and J 5 bases; bases outside gene matches: 8. The CDR3 length is 14 residues. Germline values: CDR1 SGHKS, CDR2 YYEKEE (reference sequence). The CDR3 DNA reads TGTGCCAGCCGCCTGCCCGGGGGGACCGGGGAGCTGTTTTTT. Encoded protein: CASRLPGGTGELFF.

This rearrangement joins TRBV30 to TRBJ2-1; 14 positions match TRBD2. This CDR3 is built from 16 residues. V shed 1 base and J 4 bases; nucleotides not matched to a gene: 3. Germline V gives CDR1 GTSNPN, CDR2 SVGIG (reference sequence). Here the CDR3 reads CAWSGLAGGRYNEQFF. In nucleotides, the CDR3 is TGTGCCTGGAGTGGACTAGCGGGAGGGCGATACAATGAGCAGTTCTTC.

The sample holds a few counts of this clone. Other DNA sequences in the same sample also yield this CDR3. The chain has TRBV18 and TRBJ2-7, with D possibly being TRBD2 (6 bases). V was trimmed by 0 bases and J by 7 bases, leaving 10 bases between them. Germline CDR1 KGHSH, CDR2 LQKENI. The CDR3 extends over 13 amino acids. CDR3 sequence: CASSPPQGGEQYF. In DNA, the CDR3 is TGTGCCAGCTCACCACCCCAGGGAGGAGAGCAGTACTTC.

This clone was recorded once. The V call is TRBV11-3, the J call TRBJ2-7, with TRBD1 matching over 7 bases. The V gene end was trimmed by 4 bases and the J gene end by 0 bases; junction bases not matched to a gene: 12. The germline V gene encodes CDR1 SGHNT and CDR2 YENEEA. The CDR3 covers 17 residues. Here the CDR3 reads CASSSGVLGTASYEQYF. In nucleotides, the CDR3 is TGTGCCAGCAGCTCCGGCGTCTTGGGGACAGCCTCCTACGAGCAGTACTTC.

The V and J genes are TRBV18 and TRBJ1-5; no clear D gene. Germline V lookup: CDR1 KGHSH, CDR2 LQKENI. The CDR3 runs 15 residues. V was trimmed by 2 bases and J by 0 bases, leaving 8 bases between them. The CDR3 sequence is CASSPSGGSNQPQHF. Written as DNA, the CDR3 is TGTGCCAGCTCACCAAGTGGCGGTAGCAATCAGCCCCAGCATTTT.

The V and J genes are TRBV5-4 and TRBJ1-1, with D perhaps matching TRBD1 (5 bases). Germline assignment: CDR1 SGHNT and CDR2 YYREEE (reference sequence). CDR3 length equals 14 residues. Trimming cost V 0 bases and J 6 bases, with 12 bases left between them. The CDR3 spells CASSLAGGGAEAFF. Written as DNA, the CDR3 is TGTGCCAGCAGCTTGGCCGGGGGAGGCGCTGAAGCTTTCTTT.

This clone has a handful of counts. The J gene is TRBJ1-3, the V gene TRBV5-1, with D maybe TRBD1 (5 bases). Germline CDR1 is SGHRS and CDR2 is YFSETQ. With 4 bases removed from V and 4 bases from J, the gap between germline ends came to 15 bases. The CDR3 loop spans 15 amino acids. CDR3 protein: CASSPGPQGGNTIYF. In DNA form, the CDR3 reads TGCGCCAGCAGCCCAGGTCCCCAGGGAGGAAACACCATATATTTT.

A word on this clone: Other DNA sequences in this sample translate to the same CDR3. The chain combines TRBV19 with TRBJ1-5; 8 positions agree with TRBD1. This CDR3 is 11 amino acids long. Germline V CDR1 and CDR2: LNHDA, SQIVND (reference sequence). The V gene end was trimmed by 5 bases and the J gene end by 10 bases; junction bases not matched to a gene: 1. DNA for the CDR3: TGTGCCAGTAGTTCAGGGGGCCCCCAGCATTTT. Translated, it gives CASSSGGPQHF.